Included here is one TCR beta chain sequence, with context. Its antigen is currently unknown. This CDR3 comprises 11 residues. The V end lost 4 bases, the J end lost 4 bases, and 7 bases lay between the germline ends. Germline-derived CDR1 and CDR2 are DFQATT and SNEGSKA (reference sequence). The PCR ran on 60 Vbeta and 13 Jbeta primers. Data came from immunoSEQ multiplex PCR; TCRdb stores just in-frame clones and leaves some out. The sample carries 150,000 to 200,000 clones, approximately 80% recorded once. The entry originates in a study of cytomegalovirus exposure and HLA in healthy donors. Study-wide results and caveats: In a later analysis, TCR beta V- and J-gene trimming showed a link to a missense DCLRE1C variant.

The sequencing input was PBMCs. The sequence was obtained from a woman aged 45-59 years in good health and CMV-seronegative. The chain employs TRBV20-1 and TRBJ1-2; no clear D gene. CDR3 sequence: CSAIPSYGYTF. CDR3 nucleotides: TGCAGTGCTATCCCGTCCTATGGCTACACCTTC.